Each of the 16 T cell receptor beta chains below was sequenced from the same sample in a study of cytomegalovirus exposure and HLA in healthy donors. PCR primers comprised 60 Vbeta and 13 Jbeta primers. Sequenced by immunoSEQ multiplex PCR; TCRdb stores in-frame clones only, minus some. The sample yields about 200,000 clones, of which the top ten take up 6.5%. Sequencing used PBMCs. These TCRs come from a man aged 25-45 years in good health and CMV-seronegative.

This chain links TRBV19 with TRBJ2-1, with 7 bases lining up with TRBD2. From germline, CDR1 is LNHDA and CDR2 SQIVND (reference sequence). The CDR3 runs 14 residues. V dropped 7 bases and J dropped 2; count of bases not matched to a gene: 5. CDR3 in amino acids: CASKDGGTYNEQFF. CDR3 bases: TGTGCCAGTAAAGACGGGGGGACCTACAATGAGCAGTTCTTC.

This sequence joins TRBV10-3 and TRBJ1-1; 8 bases agree with TRBD1. Unmatched junction bases numbered 6, after V lost 6 bases and J lost 3 bases. Germline V lookup: CDR1 ENHRY, CDR2 SYGVKD. The CDR3 is made up of 14 amino acids. The CDR3 region has the DNA TGTGCCATCAGCGGACAGGGAGGGGACACTGAAGCTTTCTTT. Amino acid sequence: CAISGQGGDTEAFF.

The V call is TRBV2, the J call TRBJ1-1; 7 nucleotides line up with TRBD1. Germline CDR1 SNHLY, CDR2 FYNNEI. With V trimmed by 6 bases and J by 2 bases, 9 bases remained unmatched. The CDR3 runs 15 residues. CDR3 sequence reads: CASRPPTGPNTEAFF. The DNA for the CDR3 is TGTGCCAGCAGACCCCCGACAGGGCCTAACACTGAAGCTTTCTTT.

The chain combines TRBV5-3 with TRBJ2-7, with 9 bases identical to TRBD2. TRBV5-3 is reported as an ORF; its role is uncertain. This CDR3 comprises 18 residues. Losses at the gene ends were 2 bases for V and 6 bases for J; bases not matched to a gene: 18. CDR3 residues: CARSFRPLAREGSIEQYF. CDR3 coding DNA: TGTGCCAGAAGCTTCCGACCCTTAGCGCGGGAGGGGTCAATCGAGCAGTACTTC.

This chain connects TRBV27 to TRBJ2-7, with TRBD1 matching over 8 bases. The V and J ends lost 4 bases and 5 bases, in that order; junction bases with no gene match: 7. The CDR3 extends over 14 amino acids. Germline CDR1 MNHEY, CDR2 SMNVEV (reference sequence). CDR3: CASSYATGVNEQYF. In DNA form, the CDR3 reads TGTGCCAGCAGTTACGCGACAGGGGTTAACGAGCAGTACTTC.

The chain employs TRBV27 and TRBJ2-7; D is perhaps TRBD2 (7 bases). Trimming pared 8 bases from V and 1 base from J, leaving 15 bases between. The germline V gene encodes CDR1 MNHEY and CDR2 SMNVEV (reference sequence). This CDR3 has 14 residues. The CDR3 DNA sequence: TGTGCCAGCTCCCCGGGGGGCAGGTCCTACGAGCAGTACTTC. Translating it yields CASSPGGRSYEQYF.

CDR3 loop: CASSESRDEAFF. CDR3 nucleotide sequence: TGCGCCAGCAGTGAGTCGAGGGATGAAGCTTTCTTT. The chain combines TRBV10-1 with TRBJ1-1; D is undetermined. The CDR3 is made up of 12 amino acids. Germline V lookup: CDR1 WNHNN, CDR2 SYGVQD (reference sequence). V lost 0 bases and J 7 bases, leaving 6 bases between the germline ends.

The chain combines TRBV6-5 with TRBJ2-7, with TRBD2 matching over 7 bases. Trimming removed 4 bases from V and 0 bases from J; junction bases left unmatched: 3. The CDR3 is made up of 14 amino acids. Germline V lookup: CDR1 MNHEY, CDR2 SVGAGI. Here the CDR3 DNA reads TGTGCCAGCAGTTTCGGGGGGTACTCCTACGAGCAGTACTTC. Protein: CASSFGGYSYEQYF.

This sequence joins TRBV28 and TRBJ1-6; 9 bases map to TRBD1. CDR3 length equals 17 residues. V dropped 6 bases and J dropped 6; count of bases not matched to a gene: 12. Per germline, CDR1 MDHEN and CDR2 SYDVKM. The CDR3 coding sequence is TGTGCCAGCAGGCTCGACAGGGGGTCGATACCTAATTCACCCCTCCACTTT. Protein sequence: CASRLDRGSIPNSPLHF. Complete variable domain (other parts from reference TRBV28 and TRBJ1-6): DVKVTQSSRYLVKRTGEKVFLECVQDMDHENMFWYRQDPGLGLRLIYFSYDVKMKEKGDIPEGYSVSREKKERFSLILESASTNQTSMYLCASRLDRGSIPNSPLHFGNGTRLTVT.

The CDR3 DNA sequence: TGTGCCAGCAGGAGACAGGGGGCCTCCTACGAGCAGTACTTC. It is translated as CASRRQGASYEQYF. V is TRBV2 and J is TRBJ2-7; 10 bases fit TRBD1. Germline values: CDR1 SNHLY, CDR2 FYNNEI. CDR3 length equals 14 residues. Losses at the gene ends were 6 bases for V and 0 bases for J; bases not matched to a gene: 2.

The J gene is TRBJ2-5, the V gene TRBV19, with D possibly being TRBD2 (5 bases). The CDR3 consists of 14 residues. V shed 5 bases and J shed 5 bases, with 15 bases lying between them. Germline values: CDR1 LNHDA, CDR2 SQIVND (reference sequence). The CDR3 nucleotides read TGTGCCAGTAGTCCTCGGGGTATCCGGGAGACCCAGTACTTC. Translated: CASSPRGIRETQYF.

The V gene is TRBV6-5, the J gene TRBJ1-6; 8 bases agree with TRBD1. The CDR3 is 15 residues long. Trimming took 2 bases from V and 5 from J; bases not matched to a gene: 2. The germline gives CDR1 MNHEY, CDR2 SVGAGI. The chain's CDR3 is CASSYGQGDNSPLHF. For the CDR3, the DNA is TGTGCCAGCAGTTACGGACAGGGTGATAATTCACCCCTCCACTTT.

This chain joins TRBV11-3 and TRBJ1-1; TRBD1 might be the D (5 bases). Germline-derived CDR1 and CDR2 are SGHNT and YENEEA. The V end lost 5 bases, the J end lost 7 bases, and 11 bases lay between the germline ends. This CDR3 comprises 12 residues. The CDR3 here is CASSPQGFEAFF. CDR3 DNA sequence: TGTGCCAGCAGCCCCCAGGGTTTTGAAGCTTTCTTT.

The chain carries TRBV7-9 and TRBJ1-1, with D uncertain. The V and J ends lost 1 base and 7 bases respectively, with 7 bases between them. Per germline, CDR1 SEHNR and CDR2 FQNEAQ (reference sequence). The CDR3 sequence is 12 residues long. CDR3 amino acids: CASSLGALEAFF. The CDR3 DNA is TGTGCCAGCAGCTTAGGGGCCCTTGAAGCTTTCTTT.

This sequence joins TRBV6-1 and TRBJ2-3; possible D gene TRBD1, 6 bases. The CDR3 consists of 15 residues. The germline V and J ends were trimmed by 5 bases and 0 bases, with 12 bases remaining between them. Germline lookup yields CDR1 MNHNS and CDR2 SASEGT. The CDR3 DNA is TGTGCCAGCAGTCGGAGCAGGGGTAGCACAGATACGCAGTATTTT. Protein sequence: CASSRSRGSTDTQYF.

The genes are TRBV30 and TRBJ2-3, with D possibly TRBD1 on 5 matching bases. V lost 3 bases, J lost 6 bases, and 7 bases lay in between. The CDR3 is 11 residues long. Germline CDR1 is GTSNPN and CDR2 is SVGIG (reference sequence). CDR3 protein: CAWSNRDTQYF. The CDR3 nucleotides are TGTGCCTGGAGCAACAGGGATACGCAGTATTTT.